In this sample, the clone carrying this TCR beta chain turned up once. Germline lookup yields CDR1 SGHRS and CDR2 YFSETQ. The CDR3 loop spans 15 amino acids. Trimming took 4 bases from V and 3 from J, leaving 16 bases between them. This specimen comes from a study of blood T cell repertoires in COVID-19. Study-wide background: PBMCs, B-cell-depleted T cells, or T cells provided the cDNA or gDNA that made up the material.

TCRdb's copy holds only in-frame clones and misses some; the assay was immunoSEQ multiplex PCR. This sample has more than 45,000 clones; more than 60% occur once, and the top ten carry under 5%. Sequenced: peripheral blood. This rearrangement joins TRBV5-1 to TRBJ1-1; a weak D match, TRBD1 (5 bases). This sequence was found in a human donor in a cohort sampled during active COVID-19. CDR3 coding DNA: TGCGCCAGCAGCCCGAACGCGGGGGTTGACACTGAAGCTTTCTTT. Protein: CASSPNAGVDTEAFF.